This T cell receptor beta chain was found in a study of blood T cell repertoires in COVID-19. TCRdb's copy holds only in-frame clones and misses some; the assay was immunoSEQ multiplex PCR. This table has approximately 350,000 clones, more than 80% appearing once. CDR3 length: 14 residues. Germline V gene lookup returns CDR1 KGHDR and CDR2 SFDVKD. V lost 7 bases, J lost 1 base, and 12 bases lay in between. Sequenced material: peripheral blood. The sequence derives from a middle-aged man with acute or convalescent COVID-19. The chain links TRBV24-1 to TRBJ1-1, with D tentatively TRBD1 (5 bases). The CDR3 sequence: CATRDSQTNTEAFF. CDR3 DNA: TGTGCCACCAGAGACAGCCAAACGAACACTGAAGCTTTCTTT.